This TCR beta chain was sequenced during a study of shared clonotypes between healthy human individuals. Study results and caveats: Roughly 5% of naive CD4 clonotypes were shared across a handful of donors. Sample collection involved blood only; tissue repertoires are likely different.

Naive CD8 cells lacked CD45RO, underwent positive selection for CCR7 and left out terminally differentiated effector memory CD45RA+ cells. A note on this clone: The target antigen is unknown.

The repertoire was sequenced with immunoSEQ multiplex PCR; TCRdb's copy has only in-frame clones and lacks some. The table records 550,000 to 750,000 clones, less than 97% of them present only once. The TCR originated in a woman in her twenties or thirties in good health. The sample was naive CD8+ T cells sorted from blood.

This CDR3 reads CASRSGTTAYEQYF. DNA for the CDR3: TGTGCCAGCAGGTCCGGGACGACGGCCTACGAGCAGTACTTC. V gene TRBV28 combines with J gene TRBJ2-7; D assignment may be TRBD1 or TRBD2 (5 bases each). The CDR3 is made up of 14 amino acids. CDR1 is MDHEN, CDR2 SYDVKM, per germline. V shed 6 bases and J shed 2 bases, with 14 bases lying between them.